Presented here are 2 T cell receptor beta chains from one specimen sequenced in a study of glioma-infiltrating T cells after dendritic cell vaccination. Here immunoSEQ multiplex PCR was the method, and the copy in TCRdb shows in-frame clones only, minus some. The repertoire consists of about 82,000 clones, with 80% to 90% occurring once and the leading ten covering approximately 2.9%. Sequencing used blood, obtained before dendritic cell vaccination. These receptor sequences come from a human donor with glioblastoma.

The chain has TRBV5-6 and TRBJ1-2, with 9 bases aligning to TRBD1. Per the germline V gene, CDR1 is SGHDT and CDR2 is YYEEEE. The junction had 3 bases not matched to a gene; V was cut back by 2 bases and J by 1 base. The CDR3 sequence is 15 residues long. CDR3 region: CASSFRDRDNYGYTF. The CDR3 DNA sequence: TGTGCCAGCAGCTTCCGGGACAGGGATAACTATGGCTACACCTTC.

The J gene is TRBJ1-2, the V gene TRBV13; a possible D gene is TRBD1 (5 bases). V gave up 0 bases and J gave up 8 bases, with 7 bases separating them. The germline CDR1 and CDR2 sequences are PRHDT and FYEKMQ (reference sequence). The CDR3 spans 12 residues. Written as DNA, the CDR3 is TGTGCCAGCAGCTTAGGAGGGGCAGGCTACACCTTC. As protein: CASSLGGAGYTF.